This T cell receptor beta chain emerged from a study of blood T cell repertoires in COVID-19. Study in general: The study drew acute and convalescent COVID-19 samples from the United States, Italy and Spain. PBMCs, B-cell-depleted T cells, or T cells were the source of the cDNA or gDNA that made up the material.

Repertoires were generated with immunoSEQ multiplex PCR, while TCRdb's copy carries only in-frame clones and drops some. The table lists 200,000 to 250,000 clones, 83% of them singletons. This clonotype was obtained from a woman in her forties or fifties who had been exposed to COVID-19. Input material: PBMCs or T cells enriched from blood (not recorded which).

The CDR3 sequence: CASSSTAYTEAFF. CDR3 nucleotide sequence: TGTGCCAGCAGCTCGACAGCCTACACTGAAGCTTTCTTT. This chain uses TRBV5-5 with TRBJ1-1, with D perhaps TRBD1 (5 bases). From germline, CDR1 is SGHKS and CDR2 YYEKEE (reference sequence). Trimming left V 3 bases short and J 3 bases short, with 9 bases between. This CDR3 is 13 amino acids long.